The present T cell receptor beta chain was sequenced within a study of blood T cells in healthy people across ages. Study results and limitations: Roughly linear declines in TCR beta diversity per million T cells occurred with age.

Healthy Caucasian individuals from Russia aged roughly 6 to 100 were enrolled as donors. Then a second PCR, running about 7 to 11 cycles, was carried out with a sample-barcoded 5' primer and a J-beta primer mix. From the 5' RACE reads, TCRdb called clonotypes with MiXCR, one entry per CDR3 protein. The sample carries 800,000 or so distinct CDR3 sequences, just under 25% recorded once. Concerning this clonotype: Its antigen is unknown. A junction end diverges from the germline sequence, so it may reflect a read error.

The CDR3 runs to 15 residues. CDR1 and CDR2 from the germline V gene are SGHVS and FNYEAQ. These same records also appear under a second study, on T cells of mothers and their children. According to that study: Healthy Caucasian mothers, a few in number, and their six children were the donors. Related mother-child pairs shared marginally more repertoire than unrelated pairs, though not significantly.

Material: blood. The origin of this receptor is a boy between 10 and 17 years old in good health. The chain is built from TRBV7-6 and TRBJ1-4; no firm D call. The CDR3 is CATSRGRHRNEKLFF. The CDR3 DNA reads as TGTGCCACCAGCAGAGGTCGACATAGAAATGAAAAACTGTTTTTT.